This T cell receptor (beta chain) was captured by sequencing in a study of PD-1 blockade in classical Hodgkin lymphoma. Study at large: Nivolumab was given intravenously to patients at 3 mg/kg every 2 weeks.

Study-wide results and limits: By cycle point C4D1, TCR diversity had risen significantly in CD4+ cells (but not CD8+ cells). Undefined causes, possibly disease activity or prior therapy, underlie the repertoire differences. Before treatment, complete responders showed about the same diversity as newly diagnosed patients.

A remark on this clone: Its target is not known.

The CDR3 length is 16 residues. Germline CDR1 SGHDN, CDR2 FVKESK. The germline V and J ends were trimmed by 4 bases and 1 base, with 16 bases remaining between them. The assay was immunoSEQ multiplex PCR, and TCRdb's table has in-frame clones only and misses some. Altogether about 93,000 clones are present, roughly 81% being singletons, with the ten largest covering less than 20%. Each patient's relapse followed autologous stem cell transplantation, and brentuximab vedotin exposure varied. This chain uses TRBV14 with TRBJ1-1; D ambiguous. The receptor was derived from a human donor with classical Hodgkin lymphoma. The sample consisted of peripheral blood mononuclear cells (PBMCs), taken before the second cycle of nivolumab. The CDR3 region has the DNA TGTGCCAGCAGCCGATTTGGAGGACTTGGGAACACTGAAGCTTTCTTT. This sequence encodes CASSRFGGLGNTEAFF.